This is a list of T cell receptor beta chains from one sample in a study of blood T cells in healthy people across ages. TCRdb used MiXCR to reprocess the 5' RACE reads, holding one entry per CDR3 protein. The sample has 1.5 million or so distinct CDR3 sequences, around 40% seen once; the top ten hold over 3.5%. The specimen was blood. Receptor source: a woman aged 18-29 years in good health. Both conserved end residues are part of each CDR3. The D gene is left open where the match is weak. Only part of the rows carry a size: once, few, many, or a class if the clone is expanded.

d_call,clone_size,j_call,v_call,cdr3_aa,cdr3_nt
-,few,TRBJ1-2,TRBV7-9,CASSFGDSNYGYTF,TGTGCCAGCAGCTTTGGGGATTCTAACTATGGCTACACCTTC
TRBD1,few,TRBJ2-7,TRBV4-1,CASSQEGTGLGYEQYF,TGCGCCAGCAGCCAAGAAGGGACAGGGTTAGGCTACGAGCAGTACTTC
-,few,TRBJ2-5,TRBV18,CASSPPLSLPEMETQYF,TGTGCCAGCTCACCACCCCTCTCCCTCCCCGAAATGGAGACCCAGTACTTC
-,-,TRBJ2-7,TRBV5-6,CASRGVPDYEQYF,TGTGCCAGCAGAGGTGTCCCGGACTACGAGCAGTACTTC
-,few,TRBJ2-7,TRBV4-1,CASSQGGEGYEQYF,TGCGCCAGCAGCCAAGGTGGGGAAGGCTACGAGCAGTACTTC
TRBD1,-,TRBJ2-3,TRBV7-9,CASSSDRAHRPTDTQYF,TGTGCCAGCAGCTCTGACAGGGCCCATCGCCCCACAGATACGCAGTATTTT
TRBD1,-,TRBJ2-5,TRBV11-2,CASSFQGQSQETQYF,TGTGCCAGCAGCTTTCAGGGACAGTCACAAGAGACCCAGTACTTC
-,few,TRBJ2-5,TRBV6-2/TRBV6-3,CASRTEGIQETQYF,TGTGCCAGCAGAACCGAAGGGATACAAGAGACCCAGTACTTC
-,few,TRBJ1-6,TRBV12-3/TRBV12-4,CASSLGDGENSPLHF,TGTGCCAGCAGTTTAGGAGACGGAGAAAATTCACCCCTCCACTTT
TRBD1,few,TRBJ1-6,TRBV3-1,CASSNRDRNSPLHF,TGTGCCAGCAGTAACCGGGACAGAAATTCACCCCTCCACTTT
-,-,TRBJ2-5,TRBV20-1,CSARELRTQETQYF,TGCAGTGCTAGAGAGCTTAGGACCCAAGAGACCCAGTACTTC
-,-,TRBJ1-2,TRBV7-9,CASSPTGDLNYGYTF,TGTGCCAGCAGCCCGACAGGCGATCTTAACTATGGCTACACCTTC
-,-,TRBJ2-3,TRBV7-2,CASSDGPHTDTQYF,TGTGCCAGCAGCGACGGACCCCACACAGATACGCAGTATTTT
-,-,TRBJ2-3,TRBV6-6,CASSYLTGELDTDTQYF,TGTGCCAGCAGTTACCTCACTGGAGAACTCGATACAGATACGCAGTATTTT
-,-,TRBJ1-6,TRBV27,CASSWGGGPNSPLHF,TGTGCCAGCAGTTGGGGGGGGGGACCCAATTCACCCCTCCACTTT
-,few,TRBJ2-1,TRBV6-2/TRBV6-3,CASSSAQDSYNEQFF,TGTGCCAGCAGTTCGGCACAGGACTCCTACAATGAGCAGTTCTTC
-,few,TRBJ1-6,TRBV9,CASSADRGWNSPLHF,TGTGCCAGCAGCGCCGATAGGGGGTGGAATTCACCCCTCCACTTT
TRBD1,-,TRBJ1-2,TRBV28,CASSSIWGQGIDYTF,TGTGCCAGCAGTTCCATTTGGGGACAGGGAATCGACTACACCTTC
-,few,TRBJ1-2,TRBV21-1,CASSNNGYGYTF,TGTGCCAGCAGCAATAACGGCTATGGCTACACCTTC
-,-,TRBJ1-5,TRBV5-5,CASSFLISDQPQHF,TGTGCCAGCAGCTTTCTCATTTCGGATCAGCCCCAGCATTTT
TRBD1,once,TRBJ1-1,TRBV27,CASSRDRGMNTEAFF,TGTGCCAGCAGTCGTGACAGGGGAATGAACACTGAAGCTTTCTTT
-,few,TRBJ1-5,TRBV24-1,CATALGGAIKRQPQHF,TGTGCCACCGCTTTGGGGGGGGCCATAAAAAGGCAGCCCCAGCATTTT
-,few,TRBJ1-5,TRBV12-3/TRBV12-4,CASSPRSSLYSNQPQHF,TGTGCCAGCAGTCCCAGGAGCAGCCTATATAGCAATCAGCCCCAGCATTTT
-,few,TRBJ2-7,TRBV12-3/TRBV12-4,CASSRDIWQIYEQYF,TGTGCCAGCAGTAGGGACATTTGGCAGATCTACGAGCAGTACTTC
-,-,TRBJ2-1,TRBV20-1,CSARLQGTGGYNEQFF,TGCAGTGCTCGTCTTCAAGGGACTGGCGGCTACAATGAGCAGTTCTTC
-,-,TRBJ2-1,TRBV11-2,CASSGLGEPYKEQFF,TGTGCCAGCAGCGGGTTGGGGGAGCCTTACAAGGAGCAGTTCTTC
-,few,TRBJ2-1,TRBV4-1,CASSHNIGDWEQFF,TGCGCCAGCAGCCATAATATAGGGGACTGGGAGCAGTTCTTC
-,few,TRBJ2-7,TRBV27,CASSLWDGTRNEQYF,TGTGCCAGCAGTTTATGGGACGGGACGAGGAATGAGCAGTACTTC
-,few,TRBJ2-7,TRBV7-9,CASSPTYKGHEQYF,TGTGCCAGCAGTCCGACCTACAAGGGCCACGAGCAGTACTTC
TRBD2,many,TRBJ2-7,TRBV5-1,CASSFGQAGGTYEQYF,TGCGCCAGCAGCTTTGGCCAAGCGGGGGGGACCTACGAGCAGTACTTC
-,-,TRBJ1-2,TRBV7-8,CASSLEAPAAYTF,TGTGCCAGCAGCTTAGAAGCCCCCGCTGCCTACACCTTC
TRBD2,many,TRBJ2-3,TRBV7-2,CASSLFGSGIDTQYF,TGTGCCAGCAGCTTATTCGGTAGCGGGATAGATACGCAGTATTTT
TRBD1,few,TRBJ1-6,TRBV7-2,CASSRGQGYNSPLHF,TGTGCCAGCAGCAGGGGACAGGGTTATAATTCACCCCTCCACTTT
TRBD2,few,TRBJ2-1,TRBV28,CASSYKAGENNEQFF,TGTGCCAGCAGTTACAAAGCGGGAGAGAACAATGAGCAGTTCTTC
-,few,TRBJ2-7,TRBV25-1,CASSEGKGYEQYF,TGTGCCAGCAGTGAAGGGAAAGGCTACGAGCAGTACTTC
TRBD2,few,TRBJ2-7,TRBV25-1,CASSEGKRLAGVFSYEQYF,TGTGCCAGCAGTGAAGGGAAGCGACTAGCGGGAGTCTTCTCCTACGAGCAGTACTTC
TRBD2,few,TRBJ2-1,TRBV20-1,CSARARLAKGEQFF,TGCAGTGCTAGAGCCAGACTAGCGAAGGGCGAGCAGTTCTTC
TRBD2,-,TRBJ2-1,TRBV7-9,CASSSGLAVLDEQFF,TGTGCCAGCAGCTCCGGACTAGCGGTCTTAGATGAGCAGTTCTTC
-,few,TRBJ2-7,TRBV4-1,CASSHGHDGYEQYF,TGCGCCAGCAGCCATGGTCACGACGGCTACGAGCAGTACTTC
TRBD2,-,TRBJ2-1,TRBV5-1,CASGSGRAPSYNEQFF,TGCGCCAGCGGGAGCGGGAGGGCCCCCTCCTACAATGAGCAGTTCTTC
-,once,TRBJ1-2,TRBV6-2/TRBV6-3,CASRCGILYGYTF,TGTGCCAGCAGATGTGGAATCCTCTATGGCTACACCTTC
-,-,TRBJ1-1,TRBV6-1,CATKREFSVDTEAFF,TGTGCCACCAAAAGGGAATTCTCAGTTGACACTGAAGCTTTCTTT
-,few,TRBJ2-2,TRBV4-2,CASSQGRGPGELFF,TGTGCCAGCAGCCAAGGGAGGGGCCCCGGGGAGCTGTTTTTT
-,many,TRBJ2-3,TRBV20-1,CSASEVSWADTQYF,TGCAGTGCTAGTGAGGTTAGCTGGGCAGATACGCAGTATTTT
TRBD1,-,TRBJ1-1,TRBV20-1,CSARELGTGITGEAFF,TGCAGTGCTAGAGAATTAGGGACAGGGATTACGGGTGAGGCTTTCTTT